This T cell receptor (beta chain) was identified during a study of cytomegalovirus exposure and HLA in healthy donors. Study conclusions and caveats: A later analysis associated some 16,000 TCR beta sequences with HLA alleles at a 0.05 false discovery rate. For cytomegalovirus status, the classifier reportedly gave diagnoses with high specificity and sensitivity.

The CDR3 sequence is 15 residues long. Germline lookup yields CDR1 SGHTA and CDR2 FQGNSA. After removal of 1 base from V and 0 bases from J, the junction contained 1 base not matched to a gene. Use of 60 Vbeta and 13 Jbeta primers characterized the PCR. Generated by immunoSEQ multiplex PCR, the TCRdb table keeps only in-frame clones and is missing some. The table for this sample gives tens of thousands of clones. A word on this clone: Its specificity is not known.

This clonotype was sampled from an older woman in good health and CMV-seropositive. The rearrangement joins TRBV7-2 to TRBJ1-1, with 8 bases fitting TRBD1. The sample comprised PBMCs. CDR3 nucleotides: TGTGCCAGCAGCTTAGGGACAGGGTTGAACACTGAAGCTTTCTTT. This codes for CASSLGTGLNTEAFF.